The clone carrying this TCR beta chain was found a few times. The antigen is unknown. The CDR3 covers 16 residues. CDR1 and CDR2 (germline): MNHEY, SVGEGT. The V segment lost 0 bases and the J segment 1 base; nucleotides outside the gene matches: 4. The data belong to a study of T cell repertoires in cytomegalovirus infection. Study context: Public TCR beta signatures marked donors with CMV infection and the matching HLA.

Study-level points and caveats: Across the ex vivo response, the dominant clonotypes were HLA-C-restricted CMV-specific TCR beta clonotypes.

TCRdb ran MiXCR on the reads and lists one entry per CDR3 protein. The sample yields approximately 180,000 distinct CDR3 sequences, about 18% seen once. The TCR sequence derives from a human donor in good health (CMV status not recorded). Some clones in this sample may be carry-over from other donors' samples. V is TRBV6-2 or TRBV6-3 and J is TRBJ2-7, with TRBD2 matching 9 bases. The sample taken for sequencing was CD8+ T cells from PBMCs. The CDR3 reads CASSYSMTSGSYEQYF. DNA for the CDR3: TGTGCCAGCAGTTACTCGATGACTAGCGGTTCCTACGAGCAGTACTTC.